Below are 20 T cell receptor beta chains sequenced from a single sample in a study of blood T cell repertoires in COVID-19. TCRdb's copy holds only in-frame clones and misses some; the assay was immunoSEQ multiplex PCR. This table has some 200,000 clones, 70% to 90% appearing once. The sample consisted of peripheral blood. These receptors were obtained from a man between 35 and 55 years old with active or convalescent COVID-19.

The chain has TRBV5-1 and TRBJ1-3; unclear D gene. Trimming took off 4 bases at V and 2 bases at J, with 19 bases between the two ends. CDR1 SGHRS and CDR2 YFSETQ come from the germline V gene. The CDR3 totals 17 residues. This chain's CDR3 is CASSVRGGNTAGNTIYF. The CDR3 region has the DNA TGCGCCAGCAGCGTCCGAGGAGGTAACACCGCTGGAAACACCATATATTTT.

This sequence joins TRBV3-1 (or the pseudogene TRBV3-2) and TRBJ2-1, with TRBD2 matching over 8 bases. The junction had 17 bases not matched to a gene; V was cut back by 1 base and J by 9 bases. There are 18 residues in the CDR3. The germline gives CDR1 LGHDT, CDR2 YNNKEL (reference sequence). The CDR3 reads CASSQGRQRERFLREQFF. The CDR3 nucleotides read TGTGCCAGCAGCCAAGGTCGTCAGCGGGAGAGGTTCTTGCGTGAGCAGTTCTTC.

Here the CDR3 reads CASSPQAVYGYTF. CDR3 DNA: TGTGCCAGCAGCCCGCAAGCGGTCTATGGCTACACCTTC. The chain uses TRBV7-2 and TRBJ1-2, with D uncertain. The CDR3 totals 13 residues. The germline CDR1 and CDR2 sequences are SGHTA and FQGNSA. The V and J ends lost 5 bases and 4 bases respectively, with 11 bases between them.

The V call is TRBV2, the J call TRBJ1-5; D may be TRBD1 (5 bases). The CDR3 has 16 amino acids. The germline gives CDR1 SNHLY, CDR2 FYNNEI. With 5 bases removed from V and 5 bases from J, the gap between germline ends came to 19 bases. The DNA for the CDR3 is TGTGCCAGCAGTCCCCACCGAGCGGCGGGGGATCAGCCCCAGCATTTT. It specifies CASSPHRAAGDQPQHF.

The rearrangement links TRBV6-5 to TRBJ1-1; TRBD1 might be the D (5 bases). The CDR3 consists of 12 residues. Germline V gene sequence: CDR1 MNHEY, CDR2 SVGAGI. V was trimmed by 10 bases and J by 7 bases, leaving 16 bases between them. CDR3: CATQPGGGEAFF. The DNA for the CDR3 is TGTGCCACACAGCCCGGGGGGGGTGAAGCTTTCTTT.

This rearrangement joins TRBV3-1 (or the pseudogene TRBV3-2) to TRBJ1-1, with D tentatively TRBD1 (6 bases). The CDR3 length is 15 residues. The germline gives CDR1 LGHDT, CDR2 YNNKEL (reference sequence). V lost 5 bases, J lost 7 bases, and 20 bases lay in between. CDR3 protein: CASSNTGMSLVEAFF. CDR3 DNA: TGTGCCAGCAGCAACACAGGGATGAGTCTCGTTGAAGCTTTCTTT.

The chain joins TRBV6-4 to TRBJ2-1; D is unclear. CDR3 length: 15 amino acids. V dropped 3 bases and J dropped 3 bases, with 12 bases sitting between them. Per the germline V gene, CDR1 is MRHNA and CDR2 is SNTAGT. This CDR3 reads CASSESALVYNEQFF. The CDR3 nucleotides are TGTGCCAGCAGTGAAAGCGCCCTAGTCTACAATGAGCAGTTCTTC.

The V call is TRBV7-9, the J call TRBJ2-5; 9 bases map to TRBD1. The length of the CDR3 is 14 residues. From germline, CDR1 is SEHNR and CDR2 FQNEAQ (reference sequence). V was pared by 3 bases and J by 2 bases, with 1 base of the junction left unmatched. CDR3 in amino acids: CASSLTGGQETQYF. CDR3 coding DNA: TGTGCCAGCAGCTTGACAGGGGGTCAAGAGACCCAGTACTTC.

This chain links TRBV30 with TRBJ1-3; TRBD1 might be the D (5 bases). This CDR3 is built from 15 residues. Germline V gene lookup returns CDR1 GTSNPN and CDR2 SVGIG (reference sequence). Between the trimmed V and J ends, which lost 2 bases and 0 bases, there was a span of 11 bases. The CDR3 sequence: CAWSRPGGSGNTIYF. The CDR3 DNA reads TGTGCCTGGAGTAGACCGGGGGGCTCTGGAAACACCATATATTTT.

V and J are TRBV2 and TRBJ1-1; 8 bases are shared with TRBD1. Unmatched junction bases numbered 3, after V lost 5 bases and J lost 10 bases. Germline V gives CDR1 SNHLY, CDR2 FYNNEI. CDR3 size: 11 residues. The CDR3 region has the DNA TGTGCCAGCAGTCCAGGGACAGGAGCTTTCTTT. This sequence encodes CASSPGTGAFF.

J is TRBJ2-1 and V is TRBV13; D is possibly TRBD1 (6 bases). The germline V gene encodes CDR1 PRHDT and CDR2 FYEKMQ (reference sequence). The CDR3 has 14 amino acids. The V end was cut by 3 bases, the J end by 7 bases, with 13 bases between. The CDR3 loop is CASSFKTGFNEQFF. CDR3 in DNA: TGTGCCAGCAGCTTTAAGACAGGCTTTAATGAGCAGTTCTTC.

The chain combines TRBV6-5 with TRBJ1-5, with D possibly matching TRBD1 (6 bases). The CDR3 spans 14 residues. The V gene's germline CDR1 is MNHEY and CDR2 SVGAGI. V shed 6 bases and J shed 4 bases, with 13 bases lying between them. The CDR3 is CASRPTGWNQPQHF. The DNA of the CDR3 is TGTGCCAGCAGGCCAACAGGGTGGAATCAGCCCCAGCATTTT.

This chain uses TRBV4-1 with TRBJ1-2; 9 positions match TRBD1. There are 13 residues in the CDR3. V gave up 2 bases and J gave up 6 bases; unmatched junction bases: 1. Per germline, CDR1 MGHRA and CDR2 YSYEKL. The CDR3 loop is CASSQWTGDGYTF. The CDR3 DNA is TGCGCCAGCAGCCAATGGACAGGGGATGGCTACACCTTC.

The chain employs TRBV4-1 and TRBJ1-6; a weak D match, TRBD1 (5 bases). This CDR3 has 18 amino acids. Germline loops: CDR1 MGHRA, CDR2 YSYEKL. The V gene lost 0 bases and the J gene lost 8 bases, with 20 bases spanning the gap. The CDR3 protein is CASSQEVPGLTGDSPLHF. The CDR3 region has the DNA TGCGCCAGCAGCCAAGAAGTCCCCGGATTGACGGGGGATTCACCCCTCCACTTT.

V is TRBV28 and J is TRBJ1-2; 10 nucleotides line up with TRBD1. J lost 2 bases, V lost 5 bases, and 2 bases had no gene match. From germline, CDR1 is MDHEN and CDR2 SYDVKM. This CDR3 spans 14 amino acids. CDR3 residues: CASSQTGGNYGYTF. CDR3 in DNA: TGTGCCAGCAGTCAGACAGGGGGCAACTATGGCTACACCTTC.

The table lists this clone with a few counts. The chain's CDR3 is CASGTRFDGELFF. The CDR3 DNA reads TGTGCCAGCGGCACACGTTTTGACGGGGAGCTGTTTTTT. This chain connects TRBV28 to TRBJ2-2; D gene uncertain. Trimming removed 8 bases at V and 7 bases at J, with 14 bases between. CDR1 MDHEN and CDR2 SYDVKM come from the germline V gene. The CDR3 contains 13 residues.

The chain links TRBV15 to TRBJ2-6, with a weak D call TRBD1 (6 bases). The V gene lost 5 bases and the J gene lost 0 bases, with 23 bases spanning the gap. This CDR3 contains 20 residues. Germline V lookup: CDR1 LNHNV, CDR2 YYDKDF (reference sequence). The CDR3 nucleotides are TGTGCCACCAGCGCAGACAGGAAGAACCCGATGGGCTCTGGGGCCAACGTCCTGACTTTC. It translates to CATSADRKNPMGSGANVLTF. The whole variable domain, filled in from reference TRBV15 and TRBJ2-6, reads DAMVIQNPRYQVTQFGKPVTLSCSQTLNHNVMYWYQQKSSQAPKLLFHYYDKDFNNEADTPDNFQSRRPNTSFCFLDIRSPGLGDTAMYLCATSADRKNPMGSGANVLTFGAGSRLTVL.

Here the CDR3 DNA reads TGTGCCAGCAGGCGTAGTATATTGGGCTACACCTTC. Protein product: CASRRSILGYTF. The rearrangement uses TRBV2 and TRBJ1-2; D is ambiguous. Germline V gene data show CDR1 as SNHLY and CDR2 as FYNNEI. The length of the CDR3 is 12 residues. V was cut by 6 bases and J by 8 bases, with 13 bases left in between.

This clone was counted once. This chain joins TRBV20-1 and TRBJ2-6, with D perhaps matching TRBD1 (6 bases). CDR1 DFQATT and CDR2 SNEGSKA come from the germline V gene (reference sequence). The CDR3 spans 15 residues. The ends were cut back, 3 bases at V and 0 bases at J, with 9 bases in the middle. CDR3 in amino acids: CSASHRDSGANVLTF. The CDR3 region has the DNA TGCAGTGCTAGTCACAGGGACTCTGGGGCCAACGTCCTGACTTTC.

The chain employs TRBV7-2 and TRBJ2-1; D is possibly TRBD2 (5 bases). Germline values: CDR1 SGHTA, CDR2 FQGNSA. This CDR3 has 14 amino acids. V dropped 5 bases and J dropped 7 bases, with 15 bases sitting between them. CDR3 DNA: TGTGCCAGCAGCCCCCGTCGAGGGTTTAATGAGCAGTTCTTC. Its protein product is CASSPRRGFNEQFF.